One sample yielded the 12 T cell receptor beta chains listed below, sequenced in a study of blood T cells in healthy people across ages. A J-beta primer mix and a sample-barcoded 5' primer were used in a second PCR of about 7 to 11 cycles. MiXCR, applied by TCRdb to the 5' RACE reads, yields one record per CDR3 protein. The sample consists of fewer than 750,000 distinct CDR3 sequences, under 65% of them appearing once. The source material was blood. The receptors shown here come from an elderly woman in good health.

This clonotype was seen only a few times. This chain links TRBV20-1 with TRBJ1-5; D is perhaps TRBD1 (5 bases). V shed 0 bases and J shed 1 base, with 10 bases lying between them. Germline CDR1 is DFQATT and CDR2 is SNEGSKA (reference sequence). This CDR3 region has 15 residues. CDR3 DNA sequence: TGCAGTGCTAGAGACGGCAGGGTGAGCAATCAGCCCCAGCATTTT. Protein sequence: CSARDGRVSNQPQHF.

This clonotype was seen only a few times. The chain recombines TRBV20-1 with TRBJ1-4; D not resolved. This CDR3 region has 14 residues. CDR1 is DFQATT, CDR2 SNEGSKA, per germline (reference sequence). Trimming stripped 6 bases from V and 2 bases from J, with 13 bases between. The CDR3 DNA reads TGCAGTGCCAGGCCCGGGAGTACTAATGAAAAACTGTTTTTT. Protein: CSARPGSTNEKLFF.

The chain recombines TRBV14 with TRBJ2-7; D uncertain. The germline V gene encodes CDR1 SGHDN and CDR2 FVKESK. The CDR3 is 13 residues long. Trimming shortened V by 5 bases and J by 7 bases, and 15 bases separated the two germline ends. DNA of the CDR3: TGTGCCAGCAGCTGGAGCTCCTACAATGAGCAGTACTTC. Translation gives CASSWSSYNEQYF. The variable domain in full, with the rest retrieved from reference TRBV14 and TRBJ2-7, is EAGVTQFPSHSVIEKGQTVTLRCDPISGHDNLYWYRRVMGKEIKFLLHFVKESKQDESGMPNNRFLAERTGGTYSTLKVQPAELEDSGVYFCASSWSSYNEQYFGPGTRLTVT.

The CDR3 nucleotides read TGTGCCAGCAGCAGCACGGGGGCAGATACGCAGTATTTT. It is translated as CASSSTGADTQYF. The rearrangement uses TRBV12-3 or TRBV12-4 and TRBJ2-3, with a possible D match to TRBD2 (6 bases). This CDR3 region has 13 residues. With 6 bases removed from V and 4 bases from J, the gap between germline ends came to 11 bases.

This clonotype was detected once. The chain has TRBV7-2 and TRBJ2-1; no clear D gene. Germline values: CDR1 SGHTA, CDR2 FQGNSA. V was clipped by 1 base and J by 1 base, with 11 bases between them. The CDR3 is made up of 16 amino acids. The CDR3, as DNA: TGTGCCAGCAGCTTAGGAAAGGGCCCTTCCTACAATGAGCAGTTCTTC. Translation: CASSLGKGPSYNEQFF. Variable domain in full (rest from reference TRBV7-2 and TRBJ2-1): GAGVSQSPSNKVTEKGKDVELRCDPISGHTALYWYRQSLGQGLEFLIYFQGNSAPDKSGLPSDRFSAERTGGSVSTLTIQRTQQEDSAVYLCASSLGKGPSYNEQFFGPGTRLTVL.

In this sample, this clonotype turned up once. DNA of the CDR3: TGTGCCAGCAGCCAGGACAGAGCTAGCTATGGCTACACCTTC. This encodes CASSQDRASYGYTF. The chain recombines TRBV7-2 with TRBJ1-2; D may be TRBD1 (6 bases). CDR1 and CDR2 (germline): SGHTA, FQGNSA. There are 14 residues in the CDR3. The V end was cut by 5 bases, the J end by 4 bases, with 14 bases between.

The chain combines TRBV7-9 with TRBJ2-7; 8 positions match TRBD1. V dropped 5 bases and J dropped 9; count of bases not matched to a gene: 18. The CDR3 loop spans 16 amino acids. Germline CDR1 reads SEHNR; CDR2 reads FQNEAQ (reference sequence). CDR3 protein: CASSARSGTGLSGQYF. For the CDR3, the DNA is TGTGCCAGCAGCGCGCGCTCCGGGACAGGCCTAAGCGGGCAGTACTTC. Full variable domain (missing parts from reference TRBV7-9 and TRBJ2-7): DTGVSQNPRHKITKRGQNVTFRCDPISEHNRLYWYRQTLGQGPEFLTYFQNEAQLEKSRLLSDRFSAERPKGSFSTLEIQRTEQGDSAMYLCASSARSGTGLSGQYFGPGTRLTVT.

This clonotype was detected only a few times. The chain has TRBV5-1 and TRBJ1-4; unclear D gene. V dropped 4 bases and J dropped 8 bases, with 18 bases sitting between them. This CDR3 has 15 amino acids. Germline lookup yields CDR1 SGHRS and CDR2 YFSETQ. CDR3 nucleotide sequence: TGCGCCAGCAGCACATACTCCGACCTAGGGGAAAAACTGTTTTTT. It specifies CASSTYSDLGEKLFF.

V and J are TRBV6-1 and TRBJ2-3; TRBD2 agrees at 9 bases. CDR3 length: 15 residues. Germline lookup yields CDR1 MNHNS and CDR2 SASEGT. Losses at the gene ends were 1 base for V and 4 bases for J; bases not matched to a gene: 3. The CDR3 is CASSEGAGGADTQYF. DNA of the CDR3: TGTGCCAGCAGTGAAGGGGCGGGAGGGGCAGATACGCAGTATTTT.

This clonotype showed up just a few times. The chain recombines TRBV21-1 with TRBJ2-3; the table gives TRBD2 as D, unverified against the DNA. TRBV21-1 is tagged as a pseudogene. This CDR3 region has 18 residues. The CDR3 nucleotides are TGTGCCAGCAGCAAAGCGGAACAGGGCCCAACTAGCACAGATACGCAGTATTTT. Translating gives CASSKAEQGPTSTDTQYF.

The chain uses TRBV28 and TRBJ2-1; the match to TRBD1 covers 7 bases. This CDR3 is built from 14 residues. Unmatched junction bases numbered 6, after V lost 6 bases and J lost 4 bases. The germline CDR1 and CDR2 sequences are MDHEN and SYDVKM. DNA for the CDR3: TGTGCCAGCAGCCGGGACAGACCTTACAATGAGCAGTTCTTC. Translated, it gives CASSRDRPYNEQFF.

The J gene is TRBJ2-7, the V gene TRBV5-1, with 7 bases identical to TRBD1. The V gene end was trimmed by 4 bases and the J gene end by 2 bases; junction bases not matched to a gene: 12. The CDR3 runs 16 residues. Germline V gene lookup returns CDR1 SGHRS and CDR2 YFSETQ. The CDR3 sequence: CASSIGSGTATYEQYF. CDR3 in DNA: TGCGCCAGCAGCATCGGGTCCGGGACAGCTACCTACGAGCAGTACTTC.